These 16 T cell receptor beta chains came from one sample sequenced in a study of OX40 agonist ivuxolimab in advanced cancers. The library was made by the immunoSEQ multiplex PCR assay. TCRdb limited this immuneACCESS table to in-frame rearrangements with V and J called. A share of clones is missing; checked studies link under half to unresolved V genes, and the rest is unexplained. Across this sample there are 25,000 to 30,000 clones, with 82% seen only once. The ten biggest clones cover 21% of the sample. The sample here was CD4+ or CD8+ T cells sorted from blood, taken in a trial of the OX40 agonist ivuxolimab. The receptors derive from an adult with an advanced solid tumor such as melanoma, head and neck, liver or kidney cancer.

The J gene is TRBJ1-1, the V gene TRBV6-1; D is unresolved. This CDR3 region has 15 residues. Germline V gene data show CDR1 as MNHNS and CDR2 as SASEGT. V was trimmed by 0 bases and J by 1 base, leaving 9 bases between them. The DNA of the CDR3 is TGTGCCAGCAGTGAAGCTAAGGTGACGAACACTGAAGCTTTCTTT. It specifies CASSEAKVTNTEAFF.

The rearrangement uses TRBV5-6 and TRBJ2-5; D is perhaps TRBD1 (5 bases). The DNA end is more similar to TRBJ2-7, so the J call may be wrong. Germline CDR1 and CDR2: SGHDT and YYEEEE. The CDR3 totals 15 residues. The CDR3 region has the DNA TGTGCCAGCAGCTCACGGTGGCAGGGCGGCTACGAGCAGTACTTC. Residues: CASSSRWQGGYEQYF.

This chain uses TRBV28 with TRBJ1-1; the D gene is possibly TRBD1 (5 bases). V was trimmed by 2 bases and J by 6 bases, leaving 13 bases between them. The CDR3 contains 14 residues. Looked up from germline, CDR1 is MDHEN and CDR2 is SYDVKM. For the CDR3, the DNA is TGTGCCAGCAGTTTAGGCCTCGCGGGGGCTGAAGCTTTCTTT. Residues: CASSLGLAGAEAFF.

CDR3: CASSLAMDRVPETQYF. In DNA, the CDR3 is TGTGCCAGCAGCTTGGCCATGGACAGGGTCCCCGAGACCCAGTACTTC. V is TRBV5-6 and J is TRBJ2-5; 8 bases map to TRBD1. The V and J ends lost 0 bases and 5 bases, in that order; junction bases with no gene match: 9. This CDR3 has 16 residues. CDR1 is SGHDT and CDR2 is YYEEEE in the germline V gene.

The J gene is TRBJ2-1, the V gene TRBV29-1; D might be TRBD2 (7 bases). Trimming took 2 bases from V and 6 from J, leaving 14 bases between them. Germline-derived CDR1 and CDR2 are SQVTM and ANQGSEA. The CDR3 loop spans 14 amino acids. The CDR3 coding sequence is TGCAGCGTTGAAACCTGGGAGGGGGGCAATGAGCAGTTCTTC. Its translation: CSVETWEGGNEQFF.

CDR3 in DNA: TGTGCCAGCAGCGCTAGCGGGGGGAACAATGAGCAGTTCTTC. Protein product: CASSASGGNNEQFF. The rearrangement uses TRBV9 and TRBJ2-1, with 11 bases matching TRBD2. CDR3 length: 14 amino acids. Trimming took 3 bases from V and 5 from J; bases not matched to a gene: 1. Per germline, CDR1 SGDLS and CDR2 YYNGEE.

The rearrangement links TRBV15 to TRBJ1-2, with 7 nucleotides matching TRBD1. The V gene's germline CDR1 is LNHNV and CDR2 YYDKDF (reference sequence). The CDR3 is 17 amino acids. J was trimmed by 5 bases and V by 3 bases; bases with no gene match: 15. CDR3 amino acids: CATSRPPARDSQYGYTF. DNA of the CDR3: TGTGCCACCAGCAGGCCTCCAGCCCGGGACAGTCAGTATGGCTACACCTTC.

The chain links TRBV27 to TRBJ1-4; D possibly corresponds to TRBD1 (5 bases). The CDR3 loop spans 18 amino acids. V gave up 5 bases and J gave up 2 bases, with 21 bases separating them. The germline CDR1 and CDR2 sequences are MNHEY and SMNVEV (reference sequence). The DNA of the CDR3 is TGTGCCAGCAGTCCAAGGGGTTGGGGGATAATGACTAATGAAAAACTGTTTTTT. This gives the protein CASSPRGWGIMTNEKLFF.

This chain joins TRBV4-3 and TRBJ1-2; D is perhaps TRBD1 (5 bases). V was clipped by 1 base and J by 5 bases, with 14 bases between them. There are 15 residues in the CDR3. From germline, CDR1 is LGHNA and CDR2 YSLEER. The CDR3 region has the DNA TGCGCCAGCAGCCAAGTATCCCCAGGGCGGTATGGCTACACCTTC. Protein product: CASSQVSPGRYGYTF.

Only one count was recorded for this clone. The chain recombines TRBV4-1 with TRBJ2-5; the match to TRBD2 covers 11 bases. The DNA end favors TRBJ2-7, so the J call may be wrong. In germline, CDR1 is MGHRA, CDR2 YSYEKL. CDR3 length: 15 residues. CDR3 sequence reads: CASSQTGTSGYEQYF. The CDR3, as DNA: TGCGCCAGCAGCCAAACCGGGACTAGCGGATACGAGCAGTACTTC.

The V and J genes are TRBV27 and TRBJ2-4, with D perhaps matching TRBD1 or TRBD2 (6 bases each). V dropped 5 bases and J dropped 1 base, with 15 bases sitting between them. CDR1 and CDR2 (germline): MNHEY, SMNVEV (reference sequence). The CDR3 contains 16 residues. The CDR3 nucleotides are TGTGCCAGCAGTACTACGGCCGGGGGCGCCAAAAACATTCAGTACTTC. Amino acids: CASSTTAGGAKNIQYF.

The gene calls are TRBV9 and TRBJ2-7; maybe TRBD2 (5 bases). Germline CDR1 reads SGDLS; CDR2 reads YYNGEE. This CDR3 contains 16 residues. Trimming stripped 0 bases from V and 5 bases from J, with 18 bases between. The CDR3 DNA follows: TGTGCCAGCAGCGTAGCTCTCCGGGATGCTCGCCACGAGCAGTACTTC. Amino acids: CASSVALRDARHEQYF.

The CDR3 spells CASSQSRELAGVFGQYF. The CDR3 nucleotides are TGTGCCAGCAGCCAAAGTAGGGAACTAGCGGGGGTGTTTGGGCAGTATTTT. The rearrangement uses TRBV4-2 and TRBJ2-3, with 11 bases lining up with TRBD2. With 2 bases clipped from V and 11 bases from J, the junction kept 15 bases outside the gene matches. This CDR3 region has 17 residues. Germline V lookup: CDR1 LGHNA, CDR2 YNFKEQ.

DNA of the CDR3: TGTGCCAGCAGTCCCACAGGAAATCAGCCCCAGCATTTT. It specifies CASSPTGNQPQHF. This chain connects TRBV27 to TRBJ1-5; D perhaps matches TRBD1 (5 bases). Germline V gene sequence: CDR1 MNHEY, CDR2 SMNVEV (reference sequence). V was clipped by 5 bases and J by 4 bases, with 9 bases between them. The CDR3 sequence is 13 residues long.

The chain joins TRBV4-1 to TRBJ1-1; the D is unclear. Per the germline V gene, CDR1 is MGHRA and CDR2 is YSYEKL. V was trimmed by 2 bases and J by 2 bases, leaving 0 bases between them. The CDR3 consists of 11 residues. The CDR3 spells CASSQNTEAFF. CDR3 DNA sequence: TGCGCCAGCAGCCAAAACACTGAAGCTTTCTTT.

The chain employs TRBV19 and TRBJ2-3; 12 positions agree with TRBD1. CDR3 length equals 18 residues. V lost 3 bases and J lost 6; bases outside the gene matches: 13. The germline CDR1 and CDR2 sequences are LNHDA and SQIVND (reference sequence). The CDR3 is CASSIQDVGQGAGDTQYF. The CDR3 DNA reads TGTGCCAGTAGTATTCAAGATGTGGGACAGGGGGCAGGGGATACGCAGTATTTT.